The present TCR beta chain was sequenced within a study of T cell repertoires in cytomegalovirus infection. The wider study: Recently described HLA-C-restricted plus well-studied HLA-B-restricted CMV epitopes were used. Public TCR beta signature analysis indicated the presence of both CMV infection and matching HLA type. Broader study findings: Dominant in the ex vivo response were TCR beta clonotypes restricted by HLA-C and specific for CMV.

Germline V gene data show CDR1 as SEHNR and CDR2 as FQNEAQ (reference sequence). The CDR3 has 16 amino acids. Trimming stripped 7 bases from V and 2 bases from J, with 20 bases between. This clonotype occurred a few times. No antigen is known for it. TCRdb reprocessed the reads with MiXCR, giving one entry per CDR3 protein. Found here are 300,000 or so distinct CDR3 sequences, roughly 25% of them singletons; the top ten hold approximately 12%. This chain uses TRBV7-9 with TRBJ2-5, with a possible D match to TRBD2 (6 bases). The sample here was cultured PBMCs, taken from culture after CMV antigen stimulation. The TCR originated in a human donor in good health (CMV status not recorded). Some clones in this sample may be carry-over from other donors' samples. The chain's CDR3 is CASTLSGLGGQETQYF. CDR3 sequence (DNA): TGTGCCAGCACTCTTTCCGGCCTTGGAGGGCAAGAGACCCAGTACTTC.